Below, 9 T cell receptor beta chains from the same sample are listed, as sequenced in a study of T cell responses to AZD1222 COVID-19 vaccine. The assay was immunoSEQ multiplex PCR, and TCRdb's table has in-frame clones only and misses some. Of about 120,000 clones listed, about 87% are singletons. The specimen comprised peripheral blood, sampled on day 0 of AZD1222 vaccination. The receptors shown here come from an adult in good health.

DNA of the CDR3: TGCAGCGTTGAAGGGCGGGAGGGTGAGCAGTTCTTC. Translated, it gives CSVEGREGEQFF. The chain is built from TRBV29-1 and TRBJ2-1; 9 positions match TRBD2. The CDR3 runs 12 residues. Germline V gene lookup returns CDR1 SQVTM and CDR2 ANQGSEA. The V and J ends lost 1 base and 9 bases, in that order; junction bases with no gene match: 1.

J is TRBJ2-5 and V is TRBV5-1, with D uncertain. CDR1 is SGHRS, CDR2 YFSETQ, per germline. Trimming took 2 bases from V and 4 from J, leaving 6 bases between them. The CDR3 spans 12 residues. The CDR3 bases are TGCGCCAGCAGCTTTTCGTCAGAGACCCAGTACTTC. This encodes CASSFSSETQYF.

This chain connects TRBV6-2 or TRBV6-3 to TRBJ2-3; D possibly corresponds to TRBD1 (6 bases). This CDR3 comprises 17 residues. Germline V gene sequence: CDR1 MNHEY, CDR2 SVGEGT. Trimming shortened V by 6 bases and J by 0 bases, and 19 bases separated the two germline ends. CDR3 loop: CASSRPSGVLSTDTQYF. In DNA, the CDR3 is TGTGCCAGCAGCCGTCCCTCAGGGGTATTAAGCACAGATACGCAGTATTTT.

The chain carries TRBV11-2 and TRBJ1-1; TRBD1 agrees at 11 bases. With 1 base clipped from V and 3 bases from J, the junction kept 4 bases outside the gene matches. The CDR3 is 16 amino acids. Germline V gives CDR1 SGHAT, CDR2 FQNNGV. CDR3 sequence: CASSLVGQGAYTEAFF. The CDR3, as DNA: TGTGCCAGCAGCTTAGTCGGACAGGGGGCTTACACTGAAGCTTTCTTT.

The V and J genes are TRBV2 and TRBJ1-3, with D maybe TRBD1 (5 bases). V dropped 0 bases and J dropped 4 bases, with 13 bases sitting between them. Germline values: CDR1 SNHLY, CDR2 FYNNEI. The CDR3 covers 16 residues. CDR3 sequence (DNA): TGTGCCAGCAGTGAAGCCGCACCAGGGATCGGAAACACCATATATTTT. Protein sequence: CASSEAAPGIGNTIYF. Looking up the rest from reference TRBV2 and TRBJ1-3 gives the full variable domain: EPEVTQTPSHQVTQMGQEVILRCVPISNHLYFYWYRQILGQKVEFLVSFYNNEISEKSEIFDDQFSVERPDGSNFTLKIRSTKLEDSAMYFCASSEAAPGIGNTIYFGEGSWLTVV.

V and J are TRBV3-1 (or the pseudogene TRBV3-2) and TRBJ1-2; 7 nucleotides match TRBD1. V shed 4 bases, J shed 4 bases, and the junction held 6 bases outside the gene matches. There are 14 residues in the CDR3. The V gene's germline CDR1 is LGHDT and CDR2 YNNKEL (reference sequence). CDR3 protein: CASSRTGAIYGYTF. CDR3 DNA: TGTGCCAGCAGCCGTACAGGGGCCATCTATGGCTACACCTTC.

The chain is built from TRBV7-8 and TRBJ2-5; D ambiguous. The CDR3 contains 12 residues. Germline assignment: CDR1 SGHVS and CDR2 FQNEAQ. Trimming took off 5 bases at V and 5 bases at J, with 9 bases between the two ends. CDR3 residues: CASSPPPETQYF. For the CDR3, the DNA is TGTGCCAGCAGCCCACCCCCCGAGACCCAGTACTTC.

The V call is TRBV18, the J call TRBJ1-1; D uncertain. Germline-derived CDR1 and CDR2 are KGHSH and LQKENI. CDR3 length: 13 amino acids. The V end lost 6 bases, the J end lost 2 bases, and 10 bases lay between the germline ends. This CDR3 reads CASSPGFNTEAFF. In DNA form, the CDR3 reads TGTGCCAGCTCGCCGGGCTTTAACACTGAAGCTTTCTTT.

The rearrangement links TRBV7-8 to TRBJ2-2; 10 nucleotides agree with TRBD2. With V trimmed by 8 bases and J by 1 base, 4 bases remained unmatched. Germline CDR1 and CDR2: SGHVS and FQNEAQ. This CDR3 spans 15 amino acids. DNA for the CDR3: TGTGCCAGCTCAGCGGGAGGGGTGAACACCGGGGAGCTGTTTTTT. It codes for CASSAGGVNTGELFF.